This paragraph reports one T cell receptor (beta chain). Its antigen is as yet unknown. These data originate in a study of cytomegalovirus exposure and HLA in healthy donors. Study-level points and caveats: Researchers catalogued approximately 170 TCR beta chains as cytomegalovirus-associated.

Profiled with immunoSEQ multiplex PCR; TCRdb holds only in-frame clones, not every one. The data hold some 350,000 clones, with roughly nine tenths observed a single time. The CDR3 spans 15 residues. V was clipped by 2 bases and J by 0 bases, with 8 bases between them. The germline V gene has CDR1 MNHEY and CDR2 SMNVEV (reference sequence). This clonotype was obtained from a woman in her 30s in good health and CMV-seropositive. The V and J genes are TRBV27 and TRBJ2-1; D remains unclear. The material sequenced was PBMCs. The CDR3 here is CASSLIYSSYNEQFF. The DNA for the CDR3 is TGTGCCAGCAGTTTAATTTACAGCTCCTACAATGAGCAGTTCTTC.